The entry below describes one T cell receptor beta chain. One junction end disagrees with the germline gene, perhaps due to a read error. The CDR3 runs to 11 residues. Looked up from germline, CDR1 is SQVTM and CDR2 is ANQGSEA. The entry originates in a study of tumor and adjacent non-tumor tissue in lung cancer. The template was RNA from unsorted bulk tissue. A modified ARM-PCR protocol with three rounds of nested PCR amplified TCRbeta. In TCRdb, the multiplex PCR reads were re-called with MiXCR into one record per CDR3 protein. This table holds approximately 100,000 distinct CDR3 sequences, more than 60% found once.

The sequenced sample consisted of lung tumor tissue. The chain employs TRBV29-1 and TRBJ1-1, with D hard to call. The TCR sequence derives from a woman aged 60-75 years with non-small cell lung cancer. The CDR3 region has the DNA TGCAGGGGTAGGGAGAGGACTGAGGCTTTCTTT. It is translated as CRGRERTEAFF. Together with reference TRBV29-1 and TRBJ1-1, the CDR3 gives the full variable domain: SAVISQKPSRDICQRGTSLTIQCQVDSQVTMMFWYRQQPGQSLTLIATANQGSEATYESGFVIDKFPISRPNLTFSTLTVSNMSPEDSSIYLCRGRERTEAFFGQGTRLTVV.